The clone carrying this TCR beta chain came up a few times. The data were taken from a study of T cells after somatic rescue of genetic block. With 1 base removed from V and 2 bases from J, the gap between germline ends came to 4 bases. Germline lookup yields CDR1 SGHNT and CDR2 YENEEA. CDR3 length: 13 residues. Libraries were prepared by immunoSEQ multiplex PCR; TCRdb keeps only in-frame clonotypes and omits some of them. The sample shows approximately 71,000 clones, roughly 92% of them seen only once. The V and J genes are TRBV11-3 and TRBJ2-3; D remains unclear. This clonotype originated in a middle-aged man. Sequencing was performed on peripheral blood mononuclear cells (PBMCs). CDR3 region: CASSLVHTDTQYF. CDR3 nucleotide sequence: TGTGCCAGCAGCTTAGTTCACACAGATACGCAGTATTTT.